This passage covers 10 T cell receptor beta chains from one sample sequenced in a study of tissue T cells after allogeneic stem cell transplantation (dated by TCRdb to the early 2020s). The library was prepared using the immunoSEQ multiplex PCR assay. The table was pulled from immuneACCESS by TCRdb, which kept in-frame rearrangements only. Such tables lose some clones; where checked, under half of the loss comes from unresolved V genes, and the rest has no known cause. A total of more than 45,000 clones appear in this sample, approximately 73% of them only once. About 0.7% of the sample rests with the top ten. The sequenced sample was sorted cells pooled from one or two spleens. These receptors were collected from a pool of C57BL/6 mice in good health.

This clone was observed a handful of times. Gene labels here are mouse ones. CDR3 amino acids: CGARDRGNEQYF. CDR3 bases read: TGTGGTGCTAGGGACAGGGGGAACGAACAGTAC. The V gene is TRBV20, the J gene TRBJ2-7, with 7 bases matching TRBD1. The sequence runs out 1 residue before the end of the CDR3; the remainder is reconstructed from the germline J gene. This CDR3 spans 12 amino acids. With 0 bases clipped from V and 7 bases from J, the junction kept 3 bases outside the gene matches. CDR1 GFQATS and CDR2 STVNSAI come from the germline V gene.

With respect to this clone: The gene names here belong to mouse. The CDR3 end falls 1 residue outside the read, so it is completed with the germline J gene. J is TRBJ2-5 and V is TRBV15; 10 nucleotides match TRBD2. This CDR3 region has 14 residues. The germline V gene has CDR1 SGHND and CDR2 FRSKSL. The V segment lost 6 bases and the J segment 3 bases; nucleotides outside the gene matches: 3. The covered CDR3 bases are TGTGCCAGCAGCCTGGGACTGGGGCAAGACACCCAGTAC. This translates into CASSLGLGQDTQY. The full CDR3 is CASSLGLGQDTQYF.

As regards this clone: Germline and genes here are mouse. The missing CDR3 end, 1 residue past where the read stops, is filled in from the germline J gene. The chain links TRBV14 to TRBJ1-1; 7 nucleotides agree with TRBD1. CDR1 and CDR2 (germline): SGHDT, FRDEAV. The CDR3 is 11 amino acids. The V and J ends lost 2 bases and 10 bases, in that order; junction bases with no gene match: 2. Partial CDR3 DNA: TGTGCCAGCAGTTTGAGGGGGCTAGTCTTC. Translating it yields CASSLRGLVF. The CDR3 in full is CASSLRGLVFF.

Concerning this clone itself: All gene names here are mouse names. The read is 1 residue too short to cover the CDR3 end, so that end is filled in from the germline J gene. The rearrangement uses TRBV2 and TRBJ2-7, with 11 bases matching TRBD2. Germline loops: CDR1 LGHNA, CDR2 YSYQKL. The ends lost 3 bases at V and 4 bases at J; junction bases unmatched: 2. The CDR3 contains 14 residues. This CDR3 is CASSHGTGGYEQYF. The sequenced part of the CDR3 DNA is TGTGCCAGCAGCCACGGGACTGGGGGATATGAACAGTAC.

Details on this clone: Gene and germline names: mouse. The CDR3 is cut off 1 residue early in the read; its end comes from the germline J gene. The chain is built from TRBV13-2 and TRBJ2-7; the D is unclear. Germline CDR1 and CDR2: NNHNN and SYGAGS (reference sequence). The CDR3 is made up of 14 amino acids. V lost 0 bases, J lost 0 bases, and 7 bases lay in between. The CDR3 loop reads CASGDEWSSYEQYF. The part of the CDR3 DNA that was read is TGTGCCAGCGGTGATGAGTGGAGCTCCTATGAACAGTAC.

This clone has more than one count but fewer than ten. Mouse names are used for the genes. The sequenced fragment ends 1 residue before the CDR3 boundary, so the rest is inferred from the germline J gene. The chain links TRBV3 to TRBJ2-7; no reliable D call. This CDR3 has 11 amino acids. Trimming left V 1 base short and J 3 bases short, with 1 base between. In germline, CDR1 is SNHLY, CDR2 FYNGKV (reference sequence). The CDR3: CASSLGYEQYF. The CDR3 DNA, read in part, is TGTGCCAGCAGCTTAGGCTATGAACAGTAC. Looking up the rest from reference TRBV3 and TRBJ2-7 gives the full variable domain: GPKVLQIPSHQIIDMGQMVTLNCDPVSNHLYFYWYKQILGQQMEFLVNFYNGKVMEKSKLFKDQFSVERPDGSYFTLKIQPTALEDSAVYFCASSLGYEQYFGPGTRLTVL.

To note about this clone: Gene names follow the mouse nomenclature. The observed sequence ends 1 residue before the CDR3 terminus, with the missing tail filled in from the germline J gene. This rearrangement joins TRBV12-2 to TRBJ2-3; tentatively, D is TRBD2 (5 bases). The CDR3 has 14 amino acids. V was clipped by 2 bases and J by 0 bases, with 8 bases between them. In germline, CDR1 is SGHLS, CDR2 HYDKME. The CDR3 is CASSPWVSAETLYF. Incomplete CDR3 DNA: TGTGCCAGCTCTCCCTGGGTTAGTGCAGAAACGCTGTAT.

Of note for this clone: All gene names here are mouse names. The read gets to within 1 residue of the CDR3 end, and the germline J gene fills in the rest. The rearrangement links TRBV20 to TRBJ1-1, with 7 bases matching TRBD1. Germline CDR1 GFQATS, CDR2 STVNSAI. The V segment lost 6 bases and the J segment 1 base; nucleotides outside the gene matches: 2. The CDR3 is made up of 12 amino acids. The covered CDR3 bases are TGTGGTGCCTGGACAGGGAACACAGAAGTCTTC. Translated: CGAWTGNTEVF. The complete CDR3 protein is CGAWTGNTEVFF.

On this clone: Gene names and germline match the mouse. The read falls 1 residue short of the CDR3 end, and the missing part is taken from the germline J gene. J is TRBJ1-6 and V is TRBV1; D remains ambiguous. TRBJ1-6 is identified as an open reading frame with a role that is uncertain. Trimming took off 0 bases at V and 7 bases at J, with 7 bases between the two ends. CDR1 and CDR2 (germline): NSQYPW, LRSPGD (reference sequence). The CDR3 is 14 residues long. The CDR3 bases that were read are TGCACCTGCAGTGCAGATCTGGAAAATTCGCCCCTCTAC. Translated: CTCSADLENSPLY. The CDR3 reads in full as CTCSADLENSPLYF.

About this clone: Gene names denote mouse genes. The sequence runs out 1 residue before the end of the CDR3; the remainder is reconstructed from the germline J gene. This rearrangement joins TRBV13-2 to TRBJ2-5; D gene uncertain. CDR3 length equals 15 residues. Trimming took 0 bases from V and 0 from J, leaving 8 bases between them. CDR1 and CDR2 (germline): NNHNN, SYGAGS (reference sequence). The CDR3 reads CASGDASWNQDTQYF. The CDR3 bases that were read are TGTGCCAGCGGTGATGCAAGCTGGAACCAAGACACCCAGTAC.